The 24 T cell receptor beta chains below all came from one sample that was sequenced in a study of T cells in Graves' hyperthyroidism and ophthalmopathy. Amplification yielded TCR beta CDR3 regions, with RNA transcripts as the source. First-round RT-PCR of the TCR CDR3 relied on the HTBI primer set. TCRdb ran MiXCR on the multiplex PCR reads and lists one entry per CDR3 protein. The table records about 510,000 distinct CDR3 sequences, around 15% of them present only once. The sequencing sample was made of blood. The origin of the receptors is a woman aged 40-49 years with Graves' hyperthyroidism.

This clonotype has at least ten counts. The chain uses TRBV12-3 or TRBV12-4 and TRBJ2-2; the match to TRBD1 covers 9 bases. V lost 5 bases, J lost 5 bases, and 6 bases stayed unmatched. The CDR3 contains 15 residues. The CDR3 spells CASSRTGEKTGELFF. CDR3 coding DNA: TGTGCCAGCAGTCGGACAGGGGAGAAAACCGGGGAGCTGTTTTTT.

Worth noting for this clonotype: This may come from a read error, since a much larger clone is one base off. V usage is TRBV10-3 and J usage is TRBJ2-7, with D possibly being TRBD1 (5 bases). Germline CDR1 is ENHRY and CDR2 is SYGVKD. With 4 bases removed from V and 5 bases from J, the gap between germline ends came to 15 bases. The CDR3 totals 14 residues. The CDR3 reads CAISGGRGLDEQYF. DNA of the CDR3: TGTGCCATCAGTGGGGGTAGGGGTCTGGACGAGCAGTACTTC.

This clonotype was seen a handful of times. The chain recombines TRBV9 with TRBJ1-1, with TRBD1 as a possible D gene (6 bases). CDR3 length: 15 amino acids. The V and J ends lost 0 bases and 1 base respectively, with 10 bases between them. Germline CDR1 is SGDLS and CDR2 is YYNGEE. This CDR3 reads CASSVDPGANTEAFF. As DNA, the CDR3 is TGTGCCAGCAGCGTAGACCCAGGGGCGAACACTGAAGCTTTCTTT.

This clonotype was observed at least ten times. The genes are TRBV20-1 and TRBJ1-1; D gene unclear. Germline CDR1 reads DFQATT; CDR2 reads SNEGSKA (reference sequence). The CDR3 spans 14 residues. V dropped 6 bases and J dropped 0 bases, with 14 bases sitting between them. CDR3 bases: TGCAGTGCCCCCCCCGGCCGCCTGAACACTGAAGCTTTCTTT. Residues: CSAPPGRLNTEAFF.

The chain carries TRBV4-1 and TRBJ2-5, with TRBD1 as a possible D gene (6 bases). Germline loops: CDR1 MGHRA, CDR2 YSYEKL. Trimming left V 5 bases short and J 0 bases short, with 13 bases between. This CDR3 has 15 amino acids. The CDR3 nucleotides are TGCGCCAGCAGCTTAGAACAGGGAAACCAAGAGACCCAGTACTTC. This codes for CASSLEQGNQETQYF.

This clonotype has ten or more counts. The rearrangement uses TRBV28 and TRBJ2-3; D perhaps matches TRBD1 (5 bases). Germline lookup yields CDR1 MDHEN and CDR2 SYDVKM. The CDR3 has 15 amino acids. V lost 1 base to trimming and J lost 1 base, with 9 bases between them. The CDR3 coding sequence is TGTGCCAGCAGTTTATTCGGCAGGGGCACAGATACGCAGTATTTT. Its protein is CASSLFGRGTDTQYF.

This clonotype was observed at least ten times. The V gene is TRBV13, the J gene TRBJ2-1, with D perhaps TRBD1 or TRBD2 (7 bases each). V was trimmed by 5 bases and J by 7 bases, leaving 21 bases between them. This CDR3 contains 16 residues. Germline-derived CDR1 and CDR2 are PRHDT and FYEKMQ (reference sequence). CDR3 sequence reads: CASSNPSNQGGNEQFF. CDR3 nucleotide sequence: TGTGCCAGCAGCAACCCTAGCAACCAGGGGGGGAATGAGCAGTTCTTC.

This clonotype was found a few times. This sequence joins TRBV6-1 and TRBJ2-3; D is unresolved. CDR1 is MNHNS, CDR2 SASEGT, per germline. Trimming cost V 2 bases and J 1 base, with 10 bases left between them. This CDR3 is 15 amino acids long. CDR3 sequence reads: CASSELGYGTDTQYF. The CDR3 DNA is TGTGCCAGCAGTGAACTTGGTTATGGCACAGATACGCAGTATTTT.

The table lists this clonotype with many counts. CDR3 DNA sequence: TGTGCCAGCACCACGGGGAGCGGGCTCACAGATACGCAGTATTTT. This gives the protein CASTTGSGLTDTQYF. V and J are TRBV2 and TRBJ2-3; a weak D match, TRBD2 (6 bases). CDR1 is SNHLY and CDR2 is FYNNEI in the germline V gene. Trimming removed 7 bases at V and 2 bases at J, with 16 bases between. The CDR3 is 15 amino acids.

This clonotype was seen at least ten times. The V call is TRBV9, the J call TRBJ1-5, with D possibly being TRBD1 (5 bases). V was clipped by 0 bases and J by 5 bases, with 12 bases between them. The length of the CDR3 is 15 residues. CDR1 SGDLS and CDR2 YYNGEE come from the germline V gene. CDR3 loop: CASSVAGTTDQPQHF. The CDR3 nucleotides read TGTGCCAGCAGCGTAGCGGGGACGACGGATCAGCCCCAGCATTTT.

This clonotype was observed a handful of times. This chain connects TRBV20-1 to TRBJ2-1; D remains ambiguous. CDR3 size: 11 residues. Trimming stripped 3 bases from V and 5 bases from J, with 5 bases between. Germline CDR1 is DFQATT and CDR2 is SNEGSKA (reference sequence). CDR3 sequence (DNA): TGCAGTGCTAGGCTAGACAATGAGCAGTTCTTC. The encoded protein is CSARLDNEQFF.

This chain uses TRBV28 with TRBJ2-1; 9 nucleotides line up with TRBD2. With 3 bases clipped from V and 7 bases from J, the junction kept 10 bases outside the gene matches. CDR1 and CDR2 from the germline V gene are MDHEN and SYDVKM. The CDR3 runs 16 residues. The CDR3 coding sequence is TGTGCCAGCAGTTTGCCGGGACTAGCCAGGTGGAATGAGCAGTTCTTC. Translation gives CASSLPGLARWNEQFF.

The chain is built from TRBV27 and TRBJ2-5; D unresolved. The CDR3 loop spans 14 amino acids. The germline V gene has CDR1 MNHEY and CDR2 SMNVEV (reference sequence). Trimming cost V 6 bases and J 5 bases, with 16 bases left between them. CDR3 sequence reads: CASSFWKVDETQYF. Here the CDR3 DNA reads TGTGCCAGCAGCTTTTGGAAGGTAGATGAGACCCAGTACTTC.

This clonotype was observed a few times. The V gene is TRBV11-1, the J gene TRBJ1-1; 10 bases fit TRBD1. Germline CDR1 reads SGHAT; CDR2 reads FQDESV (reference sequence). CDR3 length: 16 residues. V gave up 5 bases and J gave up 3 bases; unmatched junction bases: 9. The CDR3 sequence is CASSLRQGAQDTEAFF. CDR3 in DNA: TGTGCCAGCAGCCTTCGACAGGGGGCGCAGGACACTGAAGCTTTCTTT.

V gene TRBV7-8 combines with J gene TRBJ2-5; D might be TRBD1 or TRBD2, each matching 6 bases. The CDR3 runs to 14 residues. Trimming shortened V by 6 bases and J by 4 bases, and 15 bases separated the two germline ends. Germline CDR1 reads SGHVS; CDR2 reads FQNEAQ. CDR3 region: CASSGGGLGETQYF. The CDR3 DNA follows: TGTGCCAGCAGTGGAGGGGGGTTGGGAGAGACCCAGTACTTC.

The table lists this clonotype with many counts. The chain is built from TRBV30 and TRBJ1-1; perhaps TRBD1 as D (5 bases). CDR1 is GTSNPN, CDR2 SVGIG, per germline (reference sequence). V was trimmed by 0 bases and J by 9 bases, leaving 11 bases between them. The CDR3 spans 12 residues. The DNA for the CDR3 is TGTGCCTGGAGTGTACCAGGGCGGAAAGCTTTCTTT. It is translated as CAWSVPGRKAFF. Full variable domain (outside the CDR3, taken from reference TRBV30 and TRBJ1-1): SQTIHQWPATLVQPVGSPLSLECTVEGTSNPNLYWYRQAAGRGLQLLFYSVGIGQISSEVPQNLSASRPQDRQFILSSKKLLLSDSGFYLCAWSVPGRKAFFGQGTRLTVV.

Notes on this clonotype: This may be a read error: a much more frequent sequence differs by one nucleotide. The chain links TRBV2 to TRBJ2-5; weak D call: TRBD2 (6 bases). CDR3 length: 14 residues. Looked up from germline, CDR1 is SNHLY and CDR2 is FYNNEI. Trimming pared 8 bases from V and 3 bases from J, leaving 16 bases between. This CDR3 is CASPGVGTEETQYF. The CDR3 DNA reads TGTGCCAGCCCGGGGGTGGGAACAGAAGAGACCCAGTACTTC.

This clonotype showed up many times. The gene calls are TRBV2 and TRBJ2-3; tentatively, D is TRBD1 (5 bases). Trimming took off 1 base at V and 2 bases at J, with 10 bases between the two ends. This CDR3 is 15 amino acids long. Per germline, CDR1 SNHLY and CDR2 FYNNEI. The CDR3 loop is CASSEGGAYTDTQYF. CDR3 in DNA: TGTGCCAGCAGTGAAGGTGGGGCCTACACAGATACGCAGTATTTT. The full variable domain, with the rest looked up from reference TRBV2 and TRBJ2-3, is EPEVTQTPSHQVTQMGQEVILRCVPISNHLYFYWYRQILGQKVEFLVSFYNNEISEKSEIFDDQFSVERPDGSNFTLKIRSTKLEDSAMYFCASSEGGAYTDTQYFGPGTRLTVL.

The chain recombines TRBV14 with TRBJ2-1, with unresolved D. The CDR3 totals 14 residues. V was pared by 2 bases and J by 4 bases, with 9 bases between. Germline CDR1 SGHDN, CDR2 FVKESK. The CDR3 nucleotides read TGTGCCAGCAGCCAAATTGATAAATACAATGAGCAGTTCTTC. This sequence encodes CASSQIDKYNEQFF.

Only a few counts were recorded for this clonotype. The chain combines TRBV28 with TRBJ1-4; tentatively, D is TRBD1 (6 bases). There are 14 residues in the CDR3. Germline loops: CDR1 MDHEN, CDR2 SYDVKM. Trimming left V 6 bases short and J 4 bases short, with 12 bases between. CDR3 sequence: CASRRQEINEKLFF. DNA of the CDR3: TGTGCCAGCAGAAGACAGGAGATTAATGAAAAACTGTTTTTT.

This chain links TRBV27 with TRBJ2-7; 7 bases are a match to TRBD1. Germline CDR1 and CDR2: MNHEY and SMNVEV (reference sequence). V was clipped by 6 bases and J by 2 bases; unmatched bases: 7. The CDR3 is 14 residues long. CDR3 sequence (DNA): TGTGCCAGCAGATTCAGACAGGGAGCCTACGAGCAGTACTTC. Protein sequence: CASRFRQGAYEQYF.

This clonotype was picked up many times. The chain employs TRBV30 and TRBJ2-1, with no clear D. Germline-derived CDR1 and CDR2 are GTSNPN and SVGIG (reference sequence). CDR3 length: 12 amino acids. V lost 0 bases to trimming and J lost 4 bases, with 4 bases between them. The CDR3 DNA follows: TGTGCCTGGAGTGTAAAGTACAATGAGCAGTTCTTC. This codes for CAWSVKYNEQFF.

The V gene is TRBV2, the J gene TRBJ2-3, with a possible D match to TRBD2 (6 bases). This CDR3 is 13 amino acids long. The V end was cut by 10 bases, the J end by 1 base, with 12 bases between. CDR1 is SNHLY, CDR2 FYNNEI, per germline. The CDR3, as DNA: TGTGCCAACGGGCGGGACGGCACAGATACGCAGTATTTT. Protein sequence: CANGRDGTDTQYF.

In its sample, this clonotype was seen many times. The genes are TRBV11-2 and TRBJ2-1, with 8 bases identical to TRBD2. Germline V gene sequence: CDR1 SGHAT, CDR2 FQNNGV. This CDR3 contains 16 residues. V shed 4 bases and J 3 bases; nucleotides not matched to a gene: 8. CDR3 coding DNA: TGTGCCAGCAGCTCGATTAGCGGGAAGCTCTACAATGAGCAGTTCTTC. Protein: CASSSISGKLYNEQFF.